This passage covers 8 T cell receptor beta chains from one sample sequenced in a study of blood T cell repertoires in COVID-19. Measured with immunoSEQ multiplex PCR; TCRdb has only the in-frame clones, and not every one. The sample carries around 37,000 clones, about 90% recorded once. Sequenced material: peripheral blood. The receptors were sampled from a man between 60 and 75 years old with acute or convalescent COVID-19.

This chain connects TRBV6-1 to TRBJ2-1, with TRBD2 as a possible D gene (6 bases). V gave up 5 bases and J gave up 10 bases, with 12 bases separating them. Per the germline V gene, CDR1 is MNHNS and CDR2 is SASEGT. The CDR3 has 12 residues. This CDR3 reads CASSPPEGEQFF. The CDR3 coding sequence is TGTGCCAGCAGTCCCCCGGAGGGGGAGCAGTTCTTC.

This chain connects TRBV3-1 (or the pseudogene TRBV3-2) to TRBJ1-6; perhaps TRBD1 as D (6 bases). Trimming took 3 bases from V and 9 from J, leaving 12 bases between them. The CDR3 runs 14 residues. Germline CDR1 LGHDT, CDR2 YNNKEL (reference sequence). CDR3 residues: CASSHFRGGSPLHF. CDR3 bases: TGTGCCAGCAGCCATTTCAGGGGTGGTTCACCCCTCCACTTT.

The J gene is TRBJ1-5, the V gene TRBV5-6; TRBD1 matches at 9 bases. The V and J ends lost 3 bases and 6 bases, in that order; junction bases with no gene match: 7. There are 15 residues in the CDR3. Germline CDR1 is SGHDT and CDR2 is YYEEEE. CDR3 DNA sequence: TGTGCCAGCAGCTCTATAGACAGGGGGACTCAGCCCCAGCATTTT. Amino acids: CASSSIDRGTQPQHF.

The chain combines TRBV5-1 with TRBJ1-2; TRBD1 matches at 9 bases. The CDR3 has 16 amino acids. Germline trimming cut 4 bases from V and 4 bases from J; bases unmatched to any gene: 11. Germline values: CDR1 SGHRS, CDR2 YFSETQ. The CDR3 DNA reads TGCGCCAGCAGCCCTGGCGTGGGACAGGGAATCTATGGCTACACCTTC. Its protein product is CASSPGVGQGIYGYTF. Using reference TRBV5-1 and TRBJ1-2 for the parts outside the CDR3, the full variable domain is KAGVTQTPRYLIKTRGQQVTLSCSPISGHRSVSWYQQTPGQGLQFLFEYFSETQRNKGNFPGRFSGRQFSNSRSEMNVSTLELGDSALYLCASSPGVGQGIYGYTFGSGTRLTVV.

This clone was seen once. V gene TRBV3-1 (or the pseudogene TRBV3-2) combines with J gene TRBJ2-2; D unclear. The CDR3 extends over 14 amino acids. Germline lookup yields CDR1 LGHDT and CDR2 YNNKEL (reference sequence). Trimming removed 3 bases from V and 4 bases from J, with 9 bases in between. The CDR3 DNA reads TGTGCCAGCAGCCACTGGTCGAGCACCGGGGAGCTGTTTTTT. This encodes CASSHWSSTGELFF.

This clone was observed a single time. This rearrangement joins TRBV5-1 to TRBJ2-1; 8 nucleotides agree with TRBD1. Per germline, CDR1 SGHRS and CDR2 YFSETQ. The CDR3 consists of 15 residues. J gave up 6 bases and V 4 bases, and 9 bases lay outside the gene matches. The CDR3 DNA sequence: TGCGCCAGCAGCCCCTCGACAGGGGTCGGCAATGAGCAGTTCTTC. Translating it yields CASSPSTGVGNEQFF.

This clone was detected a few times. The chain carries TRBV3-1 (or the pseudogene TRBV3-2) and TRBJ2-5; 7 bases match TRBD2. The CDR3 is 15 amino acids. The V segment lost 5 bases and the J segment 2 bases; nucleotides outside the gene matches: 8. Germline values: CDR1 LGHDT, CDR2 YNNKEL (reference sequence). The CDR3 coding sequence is TGTGCCAGCAGCACTCAAGCGGGGCCGCAAGAGACCCAGTACTTC. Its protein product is CASSTQAGPQETQYF.

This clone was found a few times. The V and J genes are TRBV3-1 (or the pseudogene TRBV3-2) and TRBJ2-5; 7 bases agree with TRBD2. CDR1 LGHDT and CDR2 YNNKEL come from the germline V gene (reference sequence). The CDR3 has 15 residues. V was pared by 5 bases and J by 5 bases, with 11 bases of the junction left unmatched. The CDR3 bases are TGTGCCAGCAGCGCTCAAGCGGGGCGGGAGGAGACCCAGTACTTC. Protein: CASSAQAGREETQYF.